This T cell receptor (beta chain) was observed in a study of monozygotic twins with inflammatory bowel disease. From germline, CDR1 is DFQATT and CDR2 SNEGSKA (reference sequence). The CDR3 covers 12 residues. TCRdb re-called the 5' RACE reads and shows each CDR3 protein once, DNA omitted. This sample's clone table lists about 300,000 distinct CDR3 sequences. The chain recombines TRBV20-1 with TRBJ2-1; the TRBD1 assignment by TCRdb is unverifiable without DNA. Material: blood. This sequence originates from a human donor with ulcerative colitis or Crohn's disease, or a healthy co-twin of an affected twin (not recorded which). This CDR3 reads CSAGQGAGEQFF.